The 30 T cell receptor beta chains presented below share a single source sample, sequenced in a study of a mutant IDH1 vaccine in newly diagnosed glioma. This sample's time point: baseline, week 1 (first vaccination visit). Sample treatment: pre-vaccination baseline after standard-of-care therapy. TCRdb's table, derived via immunoSEQ multiplex PCR, lists solely in-frame clones and lacks some. This sample carries about 69,000 clones, 65% to 90% of them seen once, and the ten largest clones take 2.9%. The source was PBMCs, collected from a glioma patient treated with radiotherapy, temozolomide or both. Receptors were obtained from a man aged 25-45 years with glioma.

The V gene is TRBV10-2, the J gene TRBJ1-3; TRBD1 agrees at 8 bases. CDR1 is WSHSY and CDR2 is SAAADI in the germline V gene. Unmatched junction bases numbered 9, after V lost 5 bases and J lost 0 bases. The CDR3 loop spans 17 amino acids. The CDR3 DNA follows: TGCGCCAGCAGTCGCACCCCGGGACAGGACTCTGGAAACACCATATATTTT. This gives the protein CASSRTPGQDSGNTIYF.

This chain connects TRBV27 to TRBJ2-3, with D perhaps matching TRBD1 (5 bases). Trimming cost V 5 bases and J 1 base, with 19 bases left between them. Germline lookup yields CDR1 MNHEY and CDR2 SMNVEV (reference sequence). The CDR3 totals 17 residues. Here the CDR3 DNA reads TGTGCCAGCAGTAATCCCCTGGGGCAGGGCGGCACAGATACGCAGTATTTT. It specifies CASSNPLGQGGTDTQYF.

This clone has more than one count but fewer than ten. The rearrangement joins TRBV11-2 to TRBJ2-3; 9 bases line up with TRBD2. The germline CDR1 and CDR2 sequences are SGHAT and FQNNGV. The CDR3 loop spans 15 amino acids. V trimming: 6 bases; J trimming: 5 bases; junction bases outside the gene matches: 9. The CDR3 spells CASSHGLALEDTQYF. The CDR3 DNA follows: TGTGCCAGCAGTCATGGACTAGCGTTAGAAGATACGCAGTATTTT.

The chain combines TRBV10-3 with TRBJ2-7, with no clear D. Looked up from germline, CDR1 is ENHRY and CDR2 is SYGVKD. The germline V and J ends were trimmed by 3 bases and 0 bases, with 9 bases remaining between them. The CDR3 has 14 amino acids. As DNA, the CDR3 is TGTGCCATCAGTGAACAGCTAAACTCCTACGAGCAGTACTTC. Protein: CAISEQLNSYEQYF.

The rearrangement joins TRBV28 to TRBJ1-5; D remains unclear. Between the trimmed V and J ends, which lost 2 bases and 4 bases, there was a span of 6 bases. Per germline, CDR1 MDHEN and CDR2 SYDVKM. This CDR3 is 13 amino acids long. This CDR3 is CASSLAGNQPQHF. In DNA form, the CDR3 reads TGTGCCAGCAGTTTAGCGGGGAATCAGCCCCAGCATTTT.

V gene TRBV30 combines with J gene TRBJ2-7; D is ambiguous. Germline V gene sequence: CDR1 GTSNPN, CDR2 SVGIG (reference sequence). CDR3 length equals 12 residues. V was trimmed by 0 bases and J by 3 bases, leaving 6 bases between them. The CDR3 reads CAWSVSYYEQYF. CDR3 DNA sequence: TGTGCCTGGAGTGTAAGTTACTACGAGCAGTACTTC.

CDR3 loop: CASSESEGKGRVTQYF. CDR3 in DNA: TGCGCCAGCAGTGAGTCCGAGGGTAAGGGACGTGTTACGCAGTATTTT. V usage is TRBV10-1 and J usage is TRBJ2-3, with D possibly called TRBD1 or TRBD2 (5 bases each). Trimming shortened V by 0 bases and J by 8 bases, and 18 bases separated the two germline ends. Germline V gene sequence: CDR1 WNHNN, CDR2 SYGVQD (reference sequence). The CDR3 contains 16 residues.

The chain uses TRBV6-5 and TRBJ1-4; TRBD1 aligns across 9 bases. Germline trimming cut 6 bases from V and 6 bases from J; bases unmatched to any gene: 8. This CDR3 region has 15 residues. Germline V gene data show CDR1 as MNHEY and CDR2 as SVGAGI. The CDR3 sequence is CASRSSGTGYEKLFF. The CDR3 DNA reads as TGTGCCAGCAGGTCGTCCGGGACAGGGTATGAAAAACTGTTTTTT.

This clone was detected a few times. This chain connects TRBV7-6 to TRBJ1-1, with D maybe TRBD1 (6 bases). The CDR3 is 14 residues long. Trimming cost V 2 bases and J 1 base, with 8 bases left between them. Germline CDR1 and CDR2: SGHVS and FNYEAQ. The CDR3 DNA sequence: TGTGCCAGCAGCTTATGGGGACAGAACACTGAAGCTTTCTTT. This translates into CASSLWGQNTEAFF.

This chain links TRBV7-9 with TRBJ2-7, with D maybe TRBD2 (5 bases). This CDR3 spans 12 amino acids. The V end lost 4 bases, the J end lost 5 bases, and 9 bases lay between the germline ends. The germline V gene has CDR1 SEHNR and CDR2 FQNEAQ (reference sequence). In nucleotides, the CDR3 is TGTGCCAGCAGCTCAAAGGGAGACGAGCAGTACTTC. Protein product: CASSSKGDEQYF. The whole variable domain, remainder taken from reference TRBV7-9 and TRBJ2-7, is DTGVSQNPRHKITKRGQNVTFRCDPISEHNRLYWYRQTLGQGPEFLTYFQNEAQLEKSRLLSDRFSAERPKGSFSTLEIQRTEQGDSAMYLCASSSKGDEQYFGPGTRLTVT.

CDR3 sequence: CASSEVAHSYNSPLHF. CDR3 DNA: TGTGCCAGCAGTGAAGTCGCACACTCCTATAATTCACCCCTCCACTTT. The chain joins TRBV6-4 to TRBJ1-6; the D is unclear. The CDR3 is 16 amino acids. Germline V CDR1 and CDR2: MRHNA, SNTAGT. V gave up 3 bases and J gave up 0 bases, with 9 bases separating them.

In nucleotides, the CDR3 is TGCGCCAGCAGGCCAGGGGGTGTTAGCAATCAGCCCCAGCATTTT. It is translated as CASRPGGVSNQPQHF. The chain employs TRBV5-1 and TRBJ1-5; 7 nucleotides align to TRBD1. V shed 5 bases, J shed 0 bases, and the junction held 5 bases outside the gene matches. This CDR3 contains 15 residues. CDR1 and CDR2 from the germline V gene are SGHRS and YFSETQ.

This clone has just one count. This sequence joins TRBV7-9 and TRBJ2-3; tentatively, D is TRBD1 (5 bases). The V end was cut by 2 bases, the J end by 5 bases, with 23 bases between. Germline V gene lookup returns CDR1 SEHNR and CDR2 FQNEAQ (reference sequence). The CDR3 contains 18 residues. The DNA for the CDR3 is TGTGCCAGCAGCTTAATCTTCGCTTGGCAGGGTCCTCGAGATACGCAGTATTTT. It is translated as CASSLIFAWQGPRDTQYF.

The sample holds a few counts of this clone. V usage is TRBV5-1 and J usage is TRBJ1-2; TRBD1 agrees at 10 bases. Trimming at V came to 0 bases and at J to 6 bases, leaving 2 bases not matched to a gene. Germline CDR1 and CDR2: SGHRS and YFSETQ. The CDR3 loop spans 14 amino acids. The CDR3 DNA is TGCGCCAGCAGCTTGGTGACAGGGGGCGATGGCTACACCTTC. It is translated as CASSLVTGGDGYTF.

The chain joins TRBV15 to TRBJ1-6; 11 bases are a match to TRBD1. CDR3 length: 16 amino acids. Germline loops: CDR1 LNHNV, CDR2 YYDKDF (reference sequence). V lost 3 bases, J lost 5 bases, and 3 bases stayed unmatched. The CDR3 loop is CATSRGQGGNNSPLHF. Written as DNA, the CDR3 is TGTGCCACCAGCAGGGGACAGGGGGGGAATAATTCACCCCTCCACTTT.

The chain joins TRBV5-1 to TRBJ2-5; TRBD1 matches at 10 bases. J lost 5 bases, V lost 0 bases, and 4 bases had no gene match. CDR1 is SGHRS and CDR2 is YFSETQ in the germline V gene. The CDR3 contains 15 residues. The CDR3 bases are TGCGCCAGCAGCTTGGATGACAGGGGGCAGGAGACCCAGTACTTC. Translation gives CASSLDDRGQETQYF.

CDR3 sequence (DNA): TGTGCCAGCAGCCTTCGACAGGCGGTTACGCAGTATTTT. Protein: CASSLRQAVTQYF. The chain joins TRBV4-2 to TRBJ2-3; TRBD1 is a possible D gene (6 bases). The CDR3 is 13 amino acids. Trimming stripped 4 bases from V and 8 bases from J, with 13 bases between. Germline CDR1 LGHNA, CDR2 YNFKEQ.

This chain links TRBV27 with TRBJ1-2; D remains unclear. The germline gives CDR1 MNHEY, CDR2 SMNVEV (reference sequence). The V and J ends lost 3 bases and 0 bases respectively, with 8 bases between them. The CDR3 has 14 amino acids. The CDR3 reads CASSFGIANYGYTF. For the CDR3, the DNA is TGTGCCAGCAGTTTTGGCATTGCTAACTATGGCTACACCTTC.

The chain carries TRBV6-4 and TRBJ1-5, with 9 bases aligning to TRBD1. Trimming removed 8 bases from V and 0 bases from J; junction bases left unmatched: 11. CDR1 is MRHNA, CDR2 SNTAGT, per germline. This CDR3 is built from 17 residues. The CDR3 DNA reads as TGTGCCAGCGCCGTCACGTACAGGGGGCATAGCAATCAGCCCCAGCATTTT. Translating gives CASAVTYRGHSNQPQHF.

V usage is TRBV28 and J usage is TRBJ1-5, with 7 nucleotides matching TRBD1. Germline-derived CDR1 and CDR2 are MDHEN and SYDVKM. V trimming: 4 bases; J trimming: 7 bases; junction bases outside the gene matches: 10. The CDR3 totals 15 residues. The CDR3 reads CASSSQQGTGQPQHF. The CDR3 nucleotides are TGTGCCAGCAGTTCACAACAGGGGACTGGACAGCCCCAGCATTTT.

The V call is TRBV19, the J call TRBJ1-5, with D perhaps matching TRBD1 (6 bases). V gave up 3 bases and J gave up 1 base, with 16 bases separating them. This CDR3 is 17 amino acids long. Germline CDR1 reads LNHDA; CDR2 reads SQIVND (reference sequence). In nucleotides, the CDR3 is TGTGCCAGTAGTATTAGACATCGAGACAGGAGCAATCAGCCCCAGCATTTT. This sequence encodes CASSIRHRDRSNQPQHF.

This clone came up once. The chain recombines TRBV6-5 with TRBJ1-5; 7 positions agree with TRBD1. This CDR3 is 15 amino acids long. Germline trimming cut 6 bases from V and 6 bases from J; bases unmatched to any gene: 11. Germline assignment: CDR1 MNHEY and CDR2 SVGAGI. In nucleotides, the CDR3 is TGTGCCAGCAGCCCAAGACAGGGCTCGAGTCAGCCCCAGCATTTT. Its translation is CASSPRQGSSQPQHF.

The chain employs TRBV27 and TRBJ1-6, with TRBD1 as a possible D gene (6 bases). The CDR3 contains 17 residues. Germline values: CDR1 MNHEY, CDR2 SMNVEV (reference sequence). V lost 5 bases to trimming and J lost 0 bases, with 14 bases between them. The CDR3 is CASSVYRESSYNSPLHF. DNA for the CDR3: TGTGCCAGCAGTGTGTACAGGGAAAGCTCCTATAATTCACCCCTCCACTTT.

The sample holds a few counts of this clone. DNA for the CDR3: TGTGCCAGCAGCTCCGGTTGGAATCAGCCCCAGCATTTT. Amino acid sequence: CASSSGWNQPQHF. The chain recombines TRBV11-1 with TRBJ1-5; D is unresolved. Germline CDR1 SGHAT, CDR2 FQDESV (reference sequence). The ends were cut back, 4 bases at V and 4 bases at J, with 8 bases in the middle. The CDR3 spans 13 residues.

The V gene is TRBV5-5, the J gene TRBJ1-5; no reliable D call. The germline V gene has CDR1 SGHKS and CDR2 YYEKEE (reference sequence). Trimming stripped 0 bases from V and 9 bases from J, with 13 bases between. There are 14 residues in the CDR3. The CDR3 loop reads CASSLADGGPPQHF. The CDR3 DNA sequence: TGTGCCAGCAGCTTGGCGGACGGCGGCCCGCCCCAGCATTTT.

The rearrangement joins TRBV19 to TRBJ2-7; unclear D gene. There are 14 residues in the CDR3. Germline loops: CDR1 LNHDA, CDR2 SQIVND (reference sequence). V was pared by 3 bases and J by 5 bases, with 14 bases between. The CDR3 region is CASSILALDHEQYF. The CDR3 coding sequence is TGTGCCAGTAGTATCCTGGCTTTGGACCACGAGCAGTACTTC. Full variable domain (remainder filled in from reference TRBV19 and TRBJ2-7): DGGITQSPKYLFRKEGQNVTLSCEQNLNHDAMYWYRQDPGQGLRLIYYSQIVNDFQKGDIAEGYSVSREKKESFPLTVTSAQKNPTAFYLCASSILALDHEQYFGPGTRLTVT.

The rearrangement joins TRBV19 to TRBJ2-7; D possibly corresponds to TRBD1 (6 bases). This CDR3 is 18 amino acids long. V lost 3 bases and J 0 bases, leaving 21 bases between the germline ends. CDR1 LNHDA and CDR2 SQIVND come from the germline V gene (reference sequence). The CDR3 DNA reads TGTGCCAGTAGTATGGTGGGTTCTAGCCGGGACAACTCCTACGAGCAGTACTTC. Protein sequence: CASSMVGSSRDNSYEQYF.

The chain has TRBV4-2 and TRBJ1-2; a weak D match, TRBD1 (6 bases). From germline, CDR1 is LGHNA and CDR2 YNFKEQ. V was shortened by 1 base and J by 8 bases, with 17 bases between the two germline ends. The CDR3 totals 15 residues. The CDR3 sequence is CASSQGPGEFFGYTF. DNA for the CDR3: TGTGCCAGCAGCCAAGGTCCAGGGGAGTTTTTCGGCTACACCTTC.

As DNA, the CDR3 is TGCAGCGTACGAATGGGCACTGAAGCTTTCTTT. The encoded protein is CSVRMGTEAFF. The rearrangement uses TRBV29-1 and TRBJ1-1; D is unresolved. Deletions cut 6 bases from V and 4 bases from J, with 9 bases between. CDR3 length: 11 amino acids. Germline V gives CDR1 SQVTM, CDR2 ANQGSEA.

The rearrangement uses TRBV2 and TRBJ2-3, with a possible D match to TRBD2 (5 bases). The CDR3 runs to 15 residues. Germline CDR1 reads SNHLY; CDR2 reads FYNNEI. The V end lost 3 bases, the J end lost 2 bases, and 12 bases lay between the germline ends. Here the CDR3 reads CASSEREINTDTQYF. Here the CDR3 DNA reads TGTGCCAGCAGTGAGAGGGAGATTAACACAGATACGCAGTATTTT.